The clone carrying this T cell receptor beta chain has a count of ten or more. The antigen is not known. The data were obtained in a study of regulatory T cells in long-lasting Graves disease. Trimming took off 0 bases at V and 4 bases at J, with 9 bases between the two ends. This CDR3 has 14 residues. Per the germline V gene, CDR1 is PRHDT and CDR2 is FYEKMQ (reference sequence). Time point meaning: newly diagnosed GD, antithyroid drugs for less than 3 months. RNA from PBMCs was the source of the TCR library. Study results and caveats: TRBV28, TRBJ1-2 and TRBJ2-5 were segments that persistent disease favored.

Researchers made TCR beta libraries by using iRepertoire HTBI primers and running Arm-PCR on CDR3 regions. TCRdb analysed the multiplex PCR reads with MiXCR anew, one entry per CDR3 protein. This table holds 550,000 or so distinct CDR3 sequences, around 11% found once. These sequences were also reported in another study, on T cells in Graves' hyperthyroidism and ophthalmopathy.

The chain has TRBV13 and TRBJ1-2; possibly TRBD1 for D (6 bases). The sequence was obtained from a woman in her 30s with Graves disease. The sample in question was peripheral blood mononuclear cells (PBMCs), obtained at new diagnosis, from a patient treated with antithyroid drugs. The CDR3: CASSLGRGIYGYTF. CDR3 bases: TGTGCCAGCAGCTTAGGCAGGGGCATCTATGGCTACACCTTC.